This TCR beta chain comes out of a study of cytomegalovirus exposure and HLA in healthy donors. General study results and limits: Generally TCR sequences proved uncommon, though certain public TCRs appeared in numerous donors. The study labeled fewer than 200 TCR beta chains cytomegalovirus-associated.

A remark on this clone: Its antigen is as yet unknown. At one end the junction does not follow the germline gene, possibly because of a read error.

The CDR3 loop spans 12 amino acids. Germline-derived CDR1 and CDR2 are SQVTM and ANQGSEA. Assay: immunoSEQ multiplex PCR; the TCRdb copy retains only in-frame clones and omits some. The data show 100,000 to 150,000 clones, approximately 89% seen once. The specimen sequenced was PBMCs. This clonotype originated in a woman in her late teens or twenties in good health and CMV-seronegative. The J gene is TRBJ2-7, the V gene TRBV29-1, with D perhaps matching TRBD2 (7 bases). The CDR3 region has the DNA TGCAGCGTCGAAGGGGGGGCCTACGAGCAGTACTTC. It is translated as CSVEGGAYEQYF.